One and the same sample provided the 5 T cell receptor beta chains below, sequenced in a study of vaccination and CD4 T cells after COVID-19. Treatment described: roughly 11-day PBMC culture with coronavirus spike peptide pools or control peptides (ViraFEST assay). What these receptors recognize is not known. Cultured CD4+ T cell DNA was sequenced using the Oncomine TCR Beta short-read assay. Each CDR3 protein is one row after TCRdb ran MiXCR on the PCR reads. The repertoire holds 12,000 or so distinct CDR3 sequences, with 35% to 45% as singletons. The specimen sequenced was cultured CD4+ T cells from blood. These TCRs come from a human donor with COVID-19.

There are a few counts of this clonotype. The CDR3 loop reads CATSRDLLTANSPLHF. The CDR3 DNA sequence: TGTGCCACCAGCAGAGATCTTTTGACAGCTAATTCACCCCTCCACTTT. This chain joins TRBV15 and TRBJ1-6; weak D call: TRBD1 (5 bases). Trimming took 0 bases from V and 6 from J, leaving 12 bases between them. Germline CDR1 LNHNV, CDR2 YYDKDF (reference sequence). There are 16 residues in the CDR3.

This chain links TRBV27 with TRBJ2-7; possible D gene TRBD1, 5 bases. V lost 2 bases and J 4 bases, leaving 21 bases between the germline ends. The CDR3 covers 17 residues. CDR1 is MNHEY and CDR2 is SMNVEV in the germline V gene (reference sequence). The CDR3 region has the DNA TGTGCCAGCAGTTTACGATCCCCCAGGGTCGGAGTATACGAGCAGTACTTC. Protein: CASSLRSPRVGVYEQYF.

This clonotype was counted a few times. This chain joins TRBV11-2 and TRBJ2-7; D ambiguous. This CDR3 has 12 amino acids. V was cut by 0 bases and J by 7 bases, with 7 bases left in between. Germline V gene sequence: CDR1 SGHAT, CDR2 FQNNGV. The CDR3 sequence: CASSLEGWEQYF. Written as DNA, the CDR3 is TGTGCCAGCAGCTTAGAAGGGTGGGAGCAGTACTTC.

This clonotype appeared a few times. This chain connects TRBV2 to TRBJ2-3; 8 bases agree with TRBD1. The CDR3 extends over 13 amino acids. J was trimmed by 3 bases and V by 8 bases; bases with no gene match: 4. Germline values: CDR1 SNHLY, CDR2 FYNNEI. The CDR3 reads CASSTGETDTQYF. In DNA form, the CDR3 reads TGTGCCAGCTCGACAGGGGAAACAGATACGCAGTATTTT.

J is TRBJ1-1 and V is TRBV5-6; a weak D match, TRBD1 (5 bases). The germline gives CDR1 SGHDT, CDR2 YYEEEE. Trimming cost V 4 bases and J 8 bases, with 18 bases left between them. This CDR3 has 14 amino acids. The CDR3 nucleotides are TGTGCCAGCAGCCCCACTGGCCCACAGGCGGAAGCTTTCTTT. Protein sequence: CASSPTGPQAEAFF.